What follows are 19 T cell receptor beta chains derived from one specimen sequenced in a study of blood T cell repertoires in COVID-19. Clones were read by immunoSEQ multiplex PCR, and TCRdb kept only the in-frame ones, dropping some. The table includes hundreds of thousands of clones, roughly 89% detected once. The sequenced material came from PBMCs or T cells enriched from blood (not recorded which). These receptors were collected from a woman aged 25 to 39 with acute COVID-19.

The chain uses TRBV16 and TRBJ1-5; D possibly corresponds to TRBD1 (6 bases). The V gene lost 0 bases and the J gene lost 6 bases, with 18 bases spanning the gap. The CDR3 is made up of 17 amino acids. Germline V lookup: CDR1 KGHSY, CDR2 FQNENV. The CDR3 protein is CASSQSITTGRGQPQHF. DNA of the CDR3: TGTGCCAGCAGCCAATCGATCACGACAGGAAGAGGTCAGCCCCAGCATTTT.

V gene TRBV6-5 combines with J gene TRBJ2-1, with no clear D. V lost 2 bases, J lost 8 bases, and 16 bases lay in between. The CDR3 runs 15 residues. Germline V CDR1 and CDR2: MNHEY, SVGAGI. CDR3 residues: CASSYRPRQGHEQFF. The CDR3, as DNA: TGTGCCAGCAGTTACCGCCCCAGACAAGGTCATGAGCAGTTCTTC.

The chain employs TRBV4-3 and TRBJ1-1; possible D gene TRBD1, 5 bases. Germline lookup yields CDR1 LGHNA and CDR2 YSLEER. The CDR3 consists of 14 residues. V shed 4 bases and J shed 1 base, with 10 bases lying between them. The chain's CDR3 is CASSLDQGNTEAFF. DNA of the CDR3: TGCGCCAGCAGCCTGGATCAGGGGAACACTGAAGCTTTCTTT.

This chain connects TRBV7-9 to TRBJ1-2; D is unresolved. This CDR3 spans 15 amino acids. With 10 bases removed from V and 5 bases from J, the gap between germline ends came to 23 bases. Germline V gene data show CDR1 as SEHNR and CDR2 as FQNEAQ (reference sequence). The CDR3 spells CATQPFPSLLYGYTF. DNA for the CDR3: TGTGCCACACAGCCTTTTCCCTCCCTTCTTTATGGCTACACCTTC.

This clone was picked up a small number of times. The chain carries TRBV18 and TRBJ2-1, with 7 bases that match TRBD2. V shed 6 bases and J 6 bases; nucleotides not matched to a gene: 5. Germline-derived CDR1 and CDR2 are KGHSH and LQKENI. The CDR3 is made up of 13 amino acids. For the CDR3, the DNA is TGTGCCAGCTCCCTCCCGGGAGGCAATGAGCAGTTCTTC. Amino acids: CASSLPGGNEQFF.

V gene TRBV6-5 combines with J gene TRBJ2-7; 9 bases agree with TRBD1. The CDR3 extends over 15 amino acids. CDR1 is MNHEY, CDR2 SVGAGI, per germline. Trimming removed 4 bases from V and 3 bases from J; junction bases left unmatched: 7. The CDR3 reads CASSWSGTGNYEQYF. DNA of the CDR3: TGTGCCAGCAGTTGGTCCGGGACAGGGAACTACGAGCAGTACTTC.

The chain links TRBV12-3 or TRBV12-4 to TRBJ1-4; the D is unclear. The CDR3 consists of 12 residues. The V end lost 6 bases, the J end lost 11 bases, and 13 bases lay between the germline ends. The CDR3 protein is CASRYYSGKLFF. Written as DNA, the CDR3 is TGTGCCAGCAGGTATTACAGCGGGAAACTGTTTTTT.

Here the CDR3 DNA reads TGTGCCAGCAGCCAAGAAGGGCGGGTCGCAGATACGCAGTATTTT. It yields the protein CASSQEGRVADTQYF. The V gene is TRBV4-2, the J gene TRBJ2-3; D might be TRBD2 (5 bases). The CDR3 spans 15 residues. CDR1 is LGHNA, CDR2 YNFKEQ, per germline. The V end lost 0 bases, the J end lost 4 bases, and 11 bases lay between the germline ends.

The J gene is TRBJ1-3, the V gene TRBV3-1 (or the pseudogene TRBV3-2), with D uncertain. Germline V gene data show CDR1 as LGHDT and CDR2 as YNNKEL (reference sequence). This CDR3 region has 14 residues. V shed 1 base and J shed 3 bases, with 7 bases lying between them. The CDR3 region is CASSQVRGGNTIYF. The CDR3 nucleotides are TGTGCCAGCAGCCAAGTTCGCGGTGGAAACACCATATATTTT.

A single count supports this clone. This chain uses TRBV4-1 with TRBJ1-1; 10 nucleotides match TRBD1. The CDR3 is 18 amino acids. CDR1 and CDR2 (germline): MGHRA, YSYEKL. V shed 3 bases and J 5 bases; nucleotides not matched to a gene: 15. This CDR3 reads CASSQDSTGGRVWTEAFF. In nucleotides, the CDR3 is TGCGCCAGCAGCCAGGACTCGACAGGGGGCAGAGTATGGACTGAAGCTTTCTTT.

In regard to this clone: The same CDR3 can be traced to other DNA sequences in this sample. V usage is TRBV27 and J usage is TRBJ2-7; maybe TRBD1 (6 bases). CDR3 size: 14 residues. Germline-derived CDR1 and CDR2 are MNHEY and SMNVEV (reference sequence). Trimming cost V 0 bases and J 4 bases, with 10 bases left between them. The CDR3 loop reads CASSLSGGIYEQYF. In DNA, the CDR3 is TGTGCCAGCAGTTTATCAGGGGGTATATACGAGCAGTACTTC.

This clone was counted between two and nine times. This chain uses TRBV11-2 with TRBJ1-2, with no clear D. Deletions cut 5 bases from V and 8 bases from J, with 15 bases between. The CDR3 has 13 amino acids. CDR1 is SGHAT and CDR2 is FQNNGV in the germline V gene. CDR3 loop: CASSPLPEGGYTF. In nucleotides, the CDR3 is TGTGCCAGCAGCCCTCTCCCGGAGGGCGGCTACACCTTC.

The chain employs TRBV7-9 and TRBJ1-4; 9 nucleotides match TRBD1. Germline loops: CDR1 SEHNR, CDR2 FQNEAQ (reference sequence). The V and J ends lost 6 bases and 8 bases, in that order; junction bases with no gene match: 7. This CDR3 contains 14 residues. The CDR3 DNA sequence: TGTGCCAGCAGTCCCGGACAGGGGTACGAAAAACTGTTTTTT. It yields the protein CASSPGQGYEKLFF.

This chain uses TRBV5-1 with TRBJ1-1, with 8 bases identical to TRBD1. V was clipped by 4 bases and J by 2 bases; unmatched bases: 4. The CDR3 contains 14 residues. Germline lookup yields CDR1 SGHRS and CDR2 YFSETQ. The CDR3: CASSGQGLNTEAFF. CDR3 in DNA: TGCGCCAGCAGCGGACAGGGTCTAAACACTGAAGCTTTCTTT. The full variable domain, in which reference TRBV5-1 and TRBJ1-1 provide the parts outside the CDR3, is KAGVTQTPRYLIKTRGQQVTLSCSPISGHRSVSWYQQTPGQGLQFLFEYFSETQRNKGNFPGRFSGRQFSNSRSEMNVSTLELGDSALYLCASSGQGLNTEAFFGQGTRLTVV.

The gene calls are TRBV11-2 and TRBJ1-3; D is unresolved. Trimming removed 3 bases at V and 0 bases at J, with 12 bases between. Germline V gene data show CDR1 as SGHAT and CDR2 as FQNNGV. This CDR3 is 16 amino acids long. The CDR3 DNA follows: TGTGCCAGCAGCTTCGGACTTCCTTACTCTGGAAACACCATATATTTT. Translation gives CASSFGLPYSGNTIYF.

The CDR3 DNA is TGCAGTGCTAGTAGTGGGTCTGGGGCAGCTAACTATGGCTACACCTTC. Translation gives CSASSGSGAANYGYTF. The chain carries TRBV20-1 and TRBJ1-2, with D maybe TRBD1 (5 bases). Germline CDR1 is DFQATT and CDR2 is SNEGSKA (reference sequence). V lost 3 bases and J lost 0, with 17 bases in between. This CDR3 comprises 16 residues.

The V and J genes are TRBV4-1 and TRBJ2-5, with TRBD2 as a possible D gene (5 bases). In germline, CDR1 is MGHRA, CDR2 YSYEKL. The CDR3 has 17 amino acids. The V end lost 1 base, the J end lost 3 bases, and 18 bases lay between the germline ends. The CDR3 sequence is CASSQVPAGEIEETQYF. CDR3 DNA: TGCGCCAGCAGCCAAGTACCGGCCGGGGAAATAGAAGAGACCCAGTACTTC.

V gene TRBV5-1 combines with J gene TRBJ1-1; weak D call: TRBD1 (5 bases). Germline assignment: CDR1 SGHRS and CDR2 YFSETQ. V lost 1 base to trimming and J lost 10 bases, with 14 bases between them. There are 13 residues in the CDR3. The CDR3 coding sequence is TGCGCCAGCAGCTTGACCTACCAGGGTCTAGCTTTCTTT. Amino acid sequence: CASSLTYQGLAFF. Combining the CDR3 with reference TRBV5-1 and TRBJ1-1 gives the whole variable domain KAGVTQTPRYLIKTRGQQVTLSCSPISGHRSVSWYQQTPGQGLQFLFEYFSETQRNKGNFPGRFSGRQFSNSRSEMNVSTLELGDSALYLCASSLTYQGLAFFGQGTRLTVV.

CDR3 sequence reads: CASGTSNQPQHF. In nucleotides, the CDR3 is TGTGCCAGCGGGACAAGCAATCAGCCCCAGCATTTT. The J gene is TRBJ1-5, the V gene TRBV2, with a possible D match to TRBD1 (6 bases). The V and J ends lost 8 bases and 1 base respectively, with 6 bases between them. The V gene's germline CDR1 is SNHLY and CDR2 FYNNEI. This CDR3 spans 12 amino acids.